This T cell receptor (beta chain) was sequenced in a study of blood T cell repertoires in COVID-19. The CDR3 sequence is 17 residues long. Unmatched junction bases numbered 5, after V lost 4 bases and J lost 0 bases. CDR1 SGDLS and CDR2 YYNGEE come from the germline V gene. Sequencing used immunoSEQ multiplex PCR; TCRdb keeps in-frame clones, though not all of them. This table holds approximately 150,000 clones, 65% to 90% found once. The rearrangement uses TRBV9 and TRBJ2-3; 13 nucleotides match TRBD2. This TCR came from a man between 65 and 80 years old with acute or convalescent COVID-19. The sample taken for sequencing was peripheral blood. The CDR3, as DNA: TGTGCCAGCAGCCTTTTGGGACTAGCGGGGAGCACAGATACGCAGTATTTT. This encodes CASSLLGLAGSTDTQYF.